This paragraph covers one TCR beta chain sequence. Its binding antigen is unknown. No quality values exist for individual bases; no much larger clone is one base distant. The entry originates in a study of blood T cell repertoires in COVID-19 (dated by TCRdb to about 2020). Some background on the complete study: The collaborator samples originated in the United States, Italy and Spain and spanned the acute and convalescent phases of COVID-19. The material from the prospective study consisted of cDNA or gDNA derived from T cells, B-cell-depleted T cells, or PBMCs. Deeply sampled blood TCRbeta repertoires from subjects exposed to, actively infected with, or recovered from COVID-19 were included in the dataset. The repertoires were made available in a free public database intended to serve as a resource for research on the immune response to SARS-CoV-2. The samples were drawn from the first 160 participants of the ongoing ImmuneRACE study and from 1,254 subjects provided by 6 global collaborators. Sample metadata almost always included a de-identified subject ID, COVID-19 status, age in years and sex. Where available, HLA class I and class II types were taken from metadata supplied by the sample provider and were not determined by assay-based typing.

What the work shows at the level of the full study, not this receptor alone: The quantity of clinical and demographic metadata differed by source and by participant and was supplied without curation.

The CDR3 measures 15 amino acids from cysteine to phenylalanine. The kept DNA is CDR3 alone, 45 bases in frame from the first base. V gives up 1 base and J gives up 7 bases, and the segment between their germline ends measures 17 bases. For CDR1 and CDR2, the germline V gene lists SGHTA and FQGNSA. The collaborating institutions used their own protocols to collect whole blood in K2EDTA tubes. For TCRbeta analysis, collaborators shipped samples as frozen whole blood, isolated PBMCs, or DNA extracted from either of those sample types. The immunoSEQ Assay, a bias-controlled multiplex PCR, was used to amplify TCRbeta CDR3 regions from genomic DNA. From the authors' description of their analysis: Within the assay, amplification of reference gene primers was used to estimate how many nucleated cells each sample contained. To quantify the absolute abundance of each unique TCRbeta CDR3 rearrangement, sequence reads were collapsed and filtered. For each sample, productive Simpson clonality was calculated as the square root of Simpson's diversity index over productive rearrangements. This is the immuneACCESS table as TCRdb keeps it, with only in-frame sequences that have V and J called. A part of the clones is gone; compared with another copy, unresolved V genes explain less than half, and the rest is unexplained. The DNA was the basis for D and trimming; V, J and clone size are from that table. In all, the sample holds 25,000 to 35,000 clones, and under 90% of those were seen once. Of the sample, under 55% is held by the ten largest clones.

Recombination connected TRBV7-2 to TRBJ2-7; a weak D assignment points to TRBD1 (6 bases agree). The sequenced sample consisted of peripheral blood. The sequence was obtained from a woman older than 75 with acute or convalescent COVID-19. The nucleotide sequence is TGTGCCAGCAGCTTAGGGGCAGGGGTCAAGAAGGAGCAGTACTTC. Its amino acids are CASSLGAGVKKEQYF. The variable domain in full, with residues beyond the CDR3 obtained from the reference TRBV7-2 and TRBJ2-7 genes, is GAGVSQSPSNKVTEKGKDVELRCDPISGHTALYWYRQSLGQGLEFLIYFQGNSAPDKSGLPSDRFSAERTGGSVSTLTIQRTQQEDSAVYLCASSLGAGVKKEQYFGPGTRLTVT.